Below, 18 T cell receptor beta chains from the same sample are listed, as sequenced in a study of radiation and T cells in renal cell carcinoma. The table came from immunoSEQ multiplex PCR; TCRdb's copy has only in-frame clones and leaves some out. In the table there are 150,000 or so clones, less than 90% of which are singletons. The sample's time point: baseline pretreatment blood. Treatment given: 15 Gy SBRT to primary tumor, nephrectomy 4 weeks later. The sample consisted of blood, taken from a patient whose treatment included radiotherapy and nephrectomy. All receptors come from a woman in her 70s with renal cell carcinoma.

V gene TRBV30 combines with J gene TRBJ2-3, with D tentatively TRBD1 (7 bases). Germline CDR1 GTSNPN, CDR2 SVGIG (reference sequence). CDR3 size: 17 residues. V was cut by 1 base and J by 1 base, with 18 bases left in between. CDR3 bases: TGTGCCTGGAGTGCGCTTGGGGGGACAGTAGGCACAGATACGCAGTATTTT. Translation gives CAWSALGGTVGTDTQYF.

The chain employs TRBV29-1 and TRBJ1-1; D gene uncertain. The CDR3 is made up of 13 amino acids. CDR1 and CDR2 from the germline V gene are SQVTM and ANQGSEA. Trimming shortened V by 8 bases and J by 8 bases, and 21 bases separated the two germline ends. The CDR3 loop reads CSLRKSASGEAFF. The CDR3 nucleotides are TGCAGCCTCCGGAAGTCCGCTTCGGGGGAAGCTTTCTTT.

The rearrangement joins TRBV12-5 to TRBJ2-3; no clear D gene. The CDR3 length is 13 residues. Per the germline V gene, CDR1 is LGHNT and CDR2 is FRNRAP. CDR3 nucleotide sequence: TGTGTAGGCTGTTCGCCGAGCACAGATACGCAGTATTTT. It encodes CVGCSPSTDTQYF.

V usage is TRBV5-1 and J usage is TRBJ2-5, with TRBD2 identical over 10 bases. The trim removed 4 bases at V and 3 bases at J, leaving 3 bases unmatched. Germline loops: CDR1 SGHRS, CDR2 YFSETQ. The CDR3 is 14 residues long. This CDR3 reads CASSVSGGKETQYF. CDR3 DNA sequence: TGCGCCAGCAGCGTTAGCGGGGGGAAAGAGACCCAGTACTTC.

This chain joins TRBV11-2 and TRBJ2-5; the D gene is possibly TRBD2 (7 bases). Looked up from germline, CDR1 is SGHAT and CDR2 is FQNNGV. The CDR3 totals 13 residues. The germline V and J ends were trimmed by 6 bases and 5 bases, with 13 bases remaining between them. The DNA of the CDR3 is TGTGCCAGCAGGTTGGGGGGGCGGGAGACCCAGTACTTC. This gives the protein CASRLGGRETQYF. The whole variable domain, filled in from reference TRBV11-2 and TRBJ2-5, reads EAGVAQSPRYKIIEKRQSVAFWCNPISGHATLYWYQQILGQGPKLLIQFQNNGVVDDSQLPKDRFSAERLKGVDSTLKIQPAKLEDSAVYLCASRLGGRETQYFGPGTRLLVL.

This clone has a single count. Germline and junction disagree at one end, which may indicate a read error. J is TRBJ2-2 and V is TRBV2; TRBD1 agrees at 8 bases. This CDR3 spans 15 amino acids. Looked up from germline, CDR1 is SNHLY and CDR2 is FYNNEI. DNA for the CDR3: TGTGCCAGCGGTGACAGGGGAAGGTTCACCGGGGAGCTGTTTTTT. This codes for CASGDRGRFTGELFF.

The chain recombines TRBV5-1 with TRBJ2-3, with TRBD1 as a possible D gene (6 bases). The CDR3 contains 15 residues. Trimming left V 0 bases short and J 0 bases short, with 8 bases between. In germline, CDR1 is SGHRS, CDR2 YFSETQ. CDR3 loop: CASSLEGQSTDTQYF. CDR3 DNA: TGCGCCAGCAGCTTGGAAGGACAGAGCACAGATACGCAGTATTTT.

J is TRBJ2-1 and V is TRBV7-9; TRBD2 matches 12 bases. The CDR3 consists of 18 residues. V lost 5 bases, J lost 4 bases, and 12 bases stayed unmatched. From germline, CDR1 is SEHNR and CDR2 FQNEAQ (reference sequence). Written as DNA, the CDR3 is TGTGCCAGCAGCGGATACGGTCTAGCGGGGGGGCAGTACAATGAGCAGTTCTTC. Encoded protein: CASSGYGLAGGQYNEQFF.

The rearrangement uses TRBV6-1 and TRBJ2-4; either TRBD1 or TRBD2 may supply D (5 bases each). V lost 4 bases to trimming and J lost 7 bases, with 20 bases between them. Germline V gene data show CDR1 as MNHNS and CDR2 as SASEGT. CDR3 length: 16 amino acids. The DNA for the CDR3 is TGTGCCAGCAGTGGAATAATGAGGGACGGAAAGAACATTCAGTACTTC. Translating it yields CASSGIMRDGKNIQYF.

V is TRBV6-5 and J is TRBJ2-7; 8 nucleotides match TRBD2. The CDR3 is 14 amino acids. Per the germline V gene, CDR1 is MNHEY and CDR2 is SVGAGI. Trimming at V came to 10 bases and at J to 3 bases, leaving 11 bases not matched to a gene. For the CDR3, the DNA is TGTGCCACCAAGAAGCGGGGGCAACTCTACGAGCAGTACTTC. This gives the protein CATKKRGQLYEQYF.

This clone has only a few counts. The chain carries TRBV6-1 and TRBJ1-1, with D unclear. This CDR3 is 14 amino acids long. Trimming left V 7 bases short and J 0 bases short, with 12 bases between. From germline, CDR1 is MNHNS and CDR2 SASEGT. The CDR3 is CASTNSWVNTEAFF. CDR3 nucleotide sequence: TGTGCCAGCACCAACAGCTGGGTGAACACTGAAGCTTTCTTT.

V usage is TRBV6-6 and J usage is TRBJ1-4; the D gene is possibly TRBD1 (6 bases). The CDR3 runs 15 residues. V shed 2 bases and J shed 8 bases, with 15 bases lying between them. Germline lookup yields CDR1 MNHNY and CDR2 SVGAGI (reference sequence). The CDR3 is CASSYPIQGGEKLFF. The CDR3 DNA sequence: TGTGCCAGCAGTTACCCCATACAGGGAGGAGAAAAACTGTTTTTT.

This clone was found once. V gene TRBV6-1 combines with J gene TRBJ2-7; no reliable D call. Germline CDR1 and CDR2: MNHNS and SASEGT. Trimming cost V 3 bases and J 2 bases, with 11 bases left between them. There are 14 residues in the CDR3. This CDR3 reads CASSDMGETYEQYF. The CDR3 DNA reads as TGTGCCAGCAGTGATATGGGTGAAACCTACGAGCAGTACTTC.

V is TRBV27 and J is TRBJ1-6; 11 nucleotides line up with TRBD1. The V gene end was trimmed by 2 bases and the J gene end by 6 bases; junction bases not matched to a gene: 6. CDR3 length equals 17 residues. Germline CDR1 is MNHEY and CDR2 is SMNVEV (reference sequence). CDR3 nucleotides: TGTGCCAGCAGTTTAGGACAGGGGGCGGGAGGTAATTCACCCCTCCACTTT. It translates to CASSLGQGAGGNSPLHF.

The CDR3 region has the DNA TGTGCCAGTAGGGGGGCTGGGGCCAACGTCCTGACTTTC. It yields the protein CASRGAGANVLTF. V is TRBV6-1 and J is TRBJ2-6, with D perhaps being TRBD1 or TRBD2 (6 bases each). Trimming cost V 9 bases and J 2 bases, with 8 bases left between them. Germline V gene lookup returns CDR1 MNHNS and CDR2 SASEGT. The CDR3 consists of 13 residues.

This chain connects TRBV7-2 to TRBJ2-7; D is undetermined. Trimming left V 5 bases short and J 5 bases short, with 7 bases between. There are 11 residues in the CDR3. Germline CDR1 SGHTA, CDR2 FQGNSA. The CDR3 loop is CASSVTNEQYF. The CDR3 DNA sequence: TGTGCCAGCAGCGTCACGAACGAGCAGTACTTC.

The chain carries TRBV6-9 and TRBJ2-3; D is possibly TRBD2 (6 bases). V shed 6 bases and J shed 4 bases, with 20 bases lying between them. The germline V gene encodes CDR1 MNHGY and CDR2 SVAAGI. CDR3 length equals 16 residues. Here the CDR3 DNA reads TGTGCCAGCAGCATAGGGGCTAGCGTTATCCCAGATACGCAGTATTTT. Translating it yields CASSIGASVIPDTQYF.

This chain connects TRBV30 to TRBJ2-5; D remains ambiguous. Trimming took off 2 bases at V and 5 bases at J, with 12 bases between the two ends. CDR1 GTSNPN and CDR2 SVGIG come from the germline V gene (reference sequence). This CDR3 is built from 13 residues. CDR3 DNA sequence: TGTGCCTGGAGTCCCCTGGGTGATGAGACCCAGTACTTC. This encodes CAWSPLGDETQYF.